Below, one TCR beta chain is given with its context. The donors, all healthy, were Caucasians living in Russia, aged roughly 6 to 100. Per-sample yields of isolated PBMCs were at least 6 million. Germline CDR1 is SGHRS and CDR2 is YFSETQ. Trimming shortened V by 0 bases and J by 3 bases, and 10 bases separated the two germline ends. CDR3 length equals 14 residues. A second PCR of 7 to 11 cycles used a sample-barcoded 5' primer and a J-beta primer mix. Each cDNA molecule, via a template-switch adaptor with 12 random nucleotides, was tagged. TCRdb independently ran MiXCR on the 5' RACE reads; one entry per CDR3 protein. Of about 1.6 million distinct CDR3 sequences listed, 34% were seen once; the top ten hold 11%. This specimen belongs to a study of blood T cells in healthy people across ages. Study-level information: About one barcoded beta molecule per two T cells was the capture yield of template switching.

The chain combines TRBV5-1 with TRBJ2-7; a weak D match, TRBD2 (5 bases). The clonotype originates from a woman aged 30 to 39 in good health. Material for sequencing was blood. CDR3: CASSLDPRDYEQYF. In DNA, the CDR3 is TGCGCCAGCAGCTTGGACCCGAGGGACTACGAGCAGTACTTC. The full variable domain, completed using reference TRBV5-1 and TRBJ2-7, is KAGVTQTPRYLIKTRGQQVTLSCSPISGHRSVSWYQQTPGQGLQFLFEYFSETQRNKGNFPGRFSGRQFSNSRSEMNVSTLELGDSALYLCASSLDPRDYEQYFGPGTRLTVT.